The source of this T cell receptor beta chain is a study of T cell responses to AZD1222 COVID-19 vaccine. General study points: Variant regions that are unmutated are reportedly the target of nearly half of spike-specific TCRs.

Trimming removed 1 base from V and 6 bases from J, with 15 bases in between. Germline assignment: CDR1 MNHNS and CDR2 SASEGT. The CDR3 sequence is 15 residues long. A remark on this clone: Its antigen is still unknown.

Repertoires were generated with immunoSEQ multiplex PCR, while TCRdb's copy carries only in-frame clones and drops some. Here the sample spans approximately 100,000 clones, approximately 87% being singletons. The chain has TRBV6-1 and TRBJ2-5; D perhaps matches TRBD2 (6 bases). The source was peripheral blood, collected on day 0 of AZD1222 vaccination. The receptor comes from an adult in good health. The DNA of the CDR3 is TGTGCCAGCAGTGAAGGGAGGGAATCGAGTCAGACCCAGTACTTC. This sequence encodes CASSEGRESSQTQYF.